What follows describes a single T cell receptor beta chain. TCRdb keeps only in-frame clones here, not all; method: immunoSEQ multiplex PCR. The profile covers under 250,000 clones, with around nine tenths appearing a single time and under 7.5% taken by the ten largest. V shed 8 bases and J 4 bases; nucleotides not matched to a gene: 4. CDR3 length: 13 amino acids. CDR1 LNHDA and CDR2 SQIVND come from the germline V gene (reference sequence). The sample is drawn from a study of blood T cell repertoires in COVID-19. Sequenced input: peripheral blood. The J gene is TRBJ2-5, the V gene TRBV19; 10 positions match TRBD1. This clonotype was obtained from a man aged 55 to 69 who had recovered from COVID-19. CDR3 protein: CASEGTGAETQYF. In DNA form, the CDR3 reads TGTGCCAGTGAAGGGACAGGGGCAGAGACCCAGTACTTC.